This T cell receptor (beta chain) was observed in a study of OX40 agonist ivuxolimab in advanced cancers. The CDR3 runs 15 residues. V was trimmed by 2 bases and J by 3 bases, leaving 13 bases between them. Germline loops: CDR1 MNHEY, CDR2 SVGAGI. TCRdb's table, derived via immunoSEQ multiplex PCR, lists solely in-frame clones and lacks some. The sample consists of tens of thousands of clones, around 86% of them appearing once. The sequenced sample was CD4+ or CD8+ T cells sorted from blood, obtained in a trial of the OX40 agonist ivuxolimab. The origin of this receptor is an adult with an advanced solid tumor such as melanoma, head and neck, liver or kidney cancer. The chain carries TRBV6-5 and TRBJ1-2, with D uncertain. Here the CDR3 reads CASSYPGSGDYGYTF. CDR3 nucleotides: TGTGCCAGCAGTTACCCGGGCTCTGGGGACTATGGCTACACCTTC.